Listed here are 32 T cell receptor beta chains from one sample, sequenced in a study of shared clonotypes between healthy human individuals. Clones were sequenced by immunoSEQ multiplex PCR, and TCRdb holds only the in-frame ones, with some missing. The table lists more than 2 million clones, around 93% of them singletons. The naive CD8 subset, CD45RO-negative cells positively selected for CCR7, excluded terminally differentiated effector memory CD45RA+ cells. Sequencing was done on a sample of naive CD8+ T cells from PBMCs. The receptors derive from a man between 18 and 29 years old in good health. Some clones in this sample may be carry-over from other donors' samples.

V is TRBV15 and J is TRBJ1-5, with a tentative D call TRBD1 (5 bases). The germline V gene encodes CDR1 LNHNV and CDR2 YYDKDF (reference sequence). The CDR3 sequence is 16 residues long. Trimming removed 0 bases at V and 0 bases at J, with 9 bases between. In DNA form, the CDR3 reads TGTGCCACCAGCAGAGAAGGGGCTTATAGCAATCAGCCCCAGCATTTT. Protein: CATSREGAYSNQPQHF.

The rearrangement uses TRBV7-6 and TRBJ2-1; D possibly matches TRBD1 or TRBD2 (6 bases each). The V end lost 2 bases, the J end lost 8 bases, and 25 bases lay between the germline ends. This CDR3 contains 18 residues. In germline, CDR1 is SGHVS, CDR2 FNYEAQ. The CDR3 sequence is CASSLLWGAEKTDYEQFF. The CDR3 DNA reads as TGTGCCAGCAGCTTATTGTGGGGGGCGGAGAAGACAGACTATGAGCAGTTCTTC.

The chain employs TRBV27 and TRBJ2-2, with no clear D. The length of the CDR3 is 17 residues. Between the trimmed V and J ends, which lost 5 bases and 1 base, there was a span of 17 bases. Germline V CDR1 and CDR2: MNHEY, SMNVEV (reference sequence). CDR3 region: CASSPSVGERNTGELFF. The CDR3 nucleotides are TGTGCCAGCAGTCCCTCCGTTGGCGAGCGGAACACCGGGGAGCTGTTTTTT.

The chain recombines TRBV7-2 with TRBJ2-3; 12 bases line up with TRBD2. The CDR3 totals 16 residues. V gave up 4 bases and J gave up 1 base; unmatched junction bases: 3. Germline V gene data show CDR1 as SGHTA and CDR2 as FQGNSA. The CDR3 nucleotides read TGTGCCAGCAGCTCATGGACTAGCGGGGGCACAGATACGCAGTATTTT. Translating it yields CASSSWTSGGTDTQYF.

This chain uses TRBV7-3 with TRBJ1-1, with D possibly TRBD1 on 5 matching bases. The CDR3 is made up of 13 amino acids. Trimming cost V 4 bases and J 6 bases, with 12 bases left between them. The germline CDR1 and CDR2 sequences are SGHTA and FQGTGA. In DNA, the CDR3 is TGTGCCAGCAGCTACCCCGGGACTTCTGAAGCTTTCTTT. Encoded protein: CASSYPGTSEAFF.

This chain connects TRBV7-6 to TRBJ1-1, with unresolved D. Per germline, CDR1 SGHVS and CDR2 FNYEAQ. V was pared by 5 bases and J by 0 bases, with 19 bases between. The CDR3 totals 17 residues. CDR3 residues: CASSPRQRYRMNTEAFF. CDR3 nucleotide sequence: TGTGCCAGCAGCCCACGTCAACGGTACCGAATGAACACTGAAGCTTTCTTT.

This rearrangement joins TRBV27 to TRBJ2-7, with 13 bases that match TRBD2. Looked up from germline, CDR1 is MNHEY and CDR2 is SMNVEV (reference sequence). V shed 6 bases, J shed 5 bases, and the junction held 7 bases outside the gene matches. The length of the CDR3 is 15 residues. The CDR3 reads CASSPGLAGVNEQYF. In nucleotides, the CDR3 is TGTGCCAGCAGCCCTGGACTAGCGGGAGTGAACGAGCAGTACTTC.

V is TRBV18 and J is TRBJ2-1; 7 bases line up with TRBD2. Germline trimming cut 3 bases from V and 10 bases from J; bases unmatched to any gene: 3. In germline, CDR1 is KGHSH, CDR2 LQKENI. CDR3 size: 12 residues. CDR3 sequence reads: CASSPGTTEQFF. The DNA for the CDR3 is TGTGCCAGCTCACCCGGGACTACCGAGCAGTTCTTC.

This sequence joins TRBV27 and TRBJ2-7; 10 nucleotides match TRBD1. Germline V gives CDR1 MNHEY, CDR2 SMNVEV (reference sequence). This CDR3 is built from 15 residues. Trimming cost V 7 bases and J 5 bases; bases outside gene matches: 11. CDR3 loop: CASTFNRDRGNEQYF. The CDR3 DNA sequence: TGTGCCAGCACTTTTAACCGGGACAGGGGCAACGAGCAGTACTTC.

The chain uses TRBV6-5 and TRBJ1-1; D unresolved. Germline-derived CDR1 and CDR2 are MNHEY and SVGAGI. The ends were cut back, 7 bases at V and 4 bases at J, with 16 bases in the middle. The CDR3 contains 14 residues. CDR3 bases: TGTGCCAGCACCTTACGGGAGCGGCCCACTGAAGCTTTCTTT. Protein: CASTLRERPTEAFF.

The V call is TRBV28, the J call TRBJ2-1; D gene ambiguous. This CDR3 contains 12 residues. Germline-derived CDR1 and CDR2 are MDHEN and SYDVKM. V lost 10 bases, J lost 8 bases, and 15 bases lay in between. CDR3 coding DNA: TGTGCCACCCAGGACCCTACGTATGAGCAGTTCTTC. This codes for CATQDPTYEQFF.

V gene TRBV11-2 combines with J gene TRBJ1-2; D uncertain. CDR1 is SGHAT and CDR2 is FQNNGV in the germline V gene. The CDR3 spans 15 residues. V was shortened by 2 bases and J by 0 bases, with 10 bases between the two germline ends. The CDR3 nucleotides are TGTGCCAGCAGCTTAAACTTCAGAACTAACTATGGCTACACCTTC. It codes for CASSLNFRTNYGYTF. The variable domain in full, completed from reference TRBV11-2 and TRBJ1-2, reads EAGVAQSPRYKIIEKRQSVAFWCNPISGHATLYWYQQILGQGPKLLIQFQNNGVVDDSQLPKDRFSAERLKGVDSTLKIQPAKLEDSAVYLCASSLNFRTNYGYTFGSGTRLTVV.

The chain links TRBV30 to TRBJ2-7; D is possibly TRBD1 or TRBD2 (5 bases each). The V and J ends lost 1 base and 2 bases respectively, with 15 bases between them. Germline CDR1 and CDR2: GTSNPN and SVGIG (reference sequence). The CDR3 extends over 15 amino acids. The CDR3 protein is CAWSARGRPTYEQYF. The DNA for the CDR3 is TGTGCCTGGAGTGCCCGGGGCAGACCGACCTACGAGCAGTACTTC.

This chain joins TRBV11-2 and TRBJ2-1, with D perhaps assigned TRBD1 or TRBD2 (5 bases each). Trimming left V 5 bases short and J 4 bases short, with 21 bases between. Germline-derived CDR1 and CDR2 are SGHAT and FQNNGV. CDR3 size: 17 residues. The CDR3 coding sequence is TGTGCCAGCAGCGCCGGGACCAATCATTACTATTACAATGAGCAGTTCTTC. Translation: CASSAGTNHYYYNEQFF.

The chain is built from TRBV7-9 and TRBJ1-1, with D possibly matching TRBD1 (5 bases). CDR3 length: 17 amino acids. Trimming shortened V by 5 bases and J by 0 bases, and 19 bases separated the two germline ends. Per germline, CDR1 SEHNR and CDR2 FQNEAQ (reference sequence). The CDR3 region has the DNA TGTGCCAGCAGCCCACTCGGGGGAAACCGCATGAACACTGAAGCTTTCTTT. Translated, it gives CASSPLGGNRMNTEAFF. Full variable domain (outside the CDR3, taken from reference TRBV7-9 and TRBJ1-1): DTGVSQNPRHKITKRGQNVTFRCDPISEHNRLYWYRQTLGQGPEFLTYFQNEAQLEKSRLLSDRFSAERPKGSFSTLEIQRTEQGDSAMYLCASSPLGGNRMNTEAFFGQGTRLTVV.

The CDR3 reads CASSESGARGNNYGYTF. CDR3 nucleotide sequence: TGCGCCAGCAGTGAGTCCGGGGCCAGGGGGAATAACTATGGCTACACCTTC. The chain uses TRBV10-2 and TRBJ1-2, with 7 bases lining up with TRBD1. CDR1 and CDR2 from the germline V gene are WSHSY and SAAADI. Trimming at V came to 0 bases and at J to 1 base, leaving 8 bases not matched to a gene. CDR3 length equals 17 residues.

This chain uses TRBV28 with TRBJ2-7, with TRBD2 matching over 9 bases. The ends lost 8 bases at V and 6 bases at J; junction bases unmatched: 11. CDR3 length: 14 amino acids. Germline V gene sequence: CDR1 MDHEN, CDR2 SYDVKM. The CDR3 reads CASGTGTSFVEQYF. The CDR3 DNA sequence: TGTGCCAGCGGAACCGGGACTAGCTTCGTCGAGCAGTACTTC.

V and J are TRBV6-1 and TRBJ1-2; TRBD1 matches 7 bases. V shed 11 bases, J shed 4 bases, and the junction held 13 bases outside the gene matches. In germline, CDR1 is MNHNS, CDR2 SASEGT. CDR3 length: 14 amino acids. In DNA, the CDR3 is TGTGCCTCAAAGACCCAGGGGGATGGCTATGGCTACACCTTC. This translates into CASKTQGDGYGYTF.

This chain uses TRBV5-1 with TRBJ2-1, with D perhaps being TRBD1 or TRBD2 (5 bases each). Germline V gene sequence: CDR1 SGHRS, CDR2 YFSETQ. V shed 4 bases and J shed 5 bases, with 13 bases lying between them. This CDR3 is built from 14 residues. The CDR3: CASSHGTLDNEQFF. The CDR3 bases are TGCGCCAGCAGCCACGGGACGCTTGACAATGAGCAGTTCTTC.

V is TRBV2 and J is TRBJ2-7; D is perhaps TRBD1 or TRBD2 (5 bases each). Per the germline V gene, CDR1 is SNHLY and CDR2 is FYNNEI. This CDR3 spans 12 amino acids. The V end lost 7 bases, the J end lost 3 bases, and 10 bases lay between the germline ends. CDR3 region: CASTGTYYEQYF. The CDR3 bases are TGTGCCAGCACCGGGACCTACTACGAGCAGTACTTC.

The gene calls are TRBV27 and TRBJ1-1, with 7 bases aligning to TRBD1. The CDR3 sequence is 14 residues long. Per the germline V gene, CDR1 is MNHEY and CDR2 is SMNVEV (reference sequence). V was clipped by 6 bases and J by 6 bases; unmatched bases: 10. The CDR3 reads CASSATGIVAEAFF. Here the CDR3 DNA reads TGTGCCAGCAGCGCGACAGGGATCGTCGCTGAAGCTTTCTTT.

V and J are TRBV6-5 and TRBJ2-7, with D unresolved. With 4 bases removed from V and 1 base from J, the gap between germline ends came to 8 bases. The CDR3 extends over 13 amino acids. In germline, CDR1 is MNHEY, CDR2 SVGAGI. The CDR3 reads CASSFRRSYEQYF. CDR3 DNA sequence: TGTGCCAGCAGTTTCCGGAGATCCTACGAGCAGTACTTC.

The CDR3 sequence: CASSSIRGEAFF. CDR3 nucleotides: TGTGCCAGCAGTTCCATACGTGGTGAAGCTTTCTTT. The chain employs TRBV2 and TRBJ1-1; D is uncertain. CDR3 size: 12 residues. The V end lost 5 bases, the J end lost 7 bases, and 11 bases lay between the germline ends. The germline V gene has CDR1 SNHLY and CDR2 FYNNEI.

The gene calls are TRBV20-1 and TRBJ2-1, with D unresolved. Trimming pared 1 base from V and 10 bases from J, leaving 8 bases between. Germline V gene sequence: CDR1 DFQATT, CDR2 SNEGSKA (reference sequence). The CDR3 consists of 11 residues. The CDR3 coding sequence is TGCAGTGCTAGAGTGGACCGGGAGCAGTTCTTC. It specifies CSARVDREQFF.

The chain uses TRBV5-4 and TRBJ2-7; TRBD2 matches 9 bases. V was clipped by 3 bases and J by 5 bases; unmatched bases: 12. The length of the CDR3 is 16 residues. The germline gives CDR1 SGHNT, CDR2 YYREEE (reference sequence). Here the CDR3 reads CASSWRGGTSDHEQYF. CDR3 nucleotide sequence: TGTGCCAGCAGCTGGCGGGGGGGAACATCTGACCACGAGCAGTACTTC.

The chain uses TRBV4-3 and TRBJ1-4; no definite D call. The CDR3 contains 16 residues. The germline V and J ends were trimmed by 0 bases and 5 bases, with 13 bases remaining between them. The V gene's germline CDR1 is LGHNA and CDR2 YSLEER. CDR3: CASSQDQRRANEKLFF. In nucleotides, the CDR3 is TGCGCCAGCAGCCAAGATCAGCGGCGGGCGAATGAAAAACTGTTTTTT.

This clone was counted a single time. The chain recombines TRBV2 with TRBJ2-3; TRBD2 aligns across 9 bases. Germline lookup yields CDR1 SNHLY and CDR2 FYNNEI. This CDR3 has 14 amino acids. J lost 4 bases, V lost 11 bases, and 10 bases had no gene match. The CDR3 DNA reads TGTGCCCGTTCCGCCCTAGCGGGACCAGATACGCAGTATTTT. It specifies CARSALAGPDTQYF. Together with reference TRBV2 and TRBJ2-3, the CDR3 gives the full variable domain: EPEVTQTPSHQVTQMGQEVILRCVPISNHLYFYWYRQILGQKVEFLVSFYNNEISEKSEIFDDQFSVERPDGSNFTLKIRSTKLEDSAMYFCARSALAGPDTQYFGPGTRLTVL.

The chain joins TRBV28 to TRBJ1-2, with a tentative D call TRBD1 (6 bases). CDR3 length equals 16 residues. Trimming cost V 2 bases and J 5 bases, with 18 bases left between them. Germline CDR1 and CDR2: MDHEN and SYDVKM. This chain's CDR3 is CASSLVGATLRYGYTF. The CDR3 region has the DNA TGTGCCAGCAGTTTAGTGGGGGCCACGCTACGATATGGCTACACCTTC.

The gene calls are TRBV7-8 and TRBJ2-4, with 15 bases lining up with TRBD2. Germline CDR1 SGHVS, CDR2 FQNEAQ. This CDR3 is 19 amino acids long. The J segment lost 0 bases and the V segment lost 3 bases, leaving 6 bases of the junction unmatched. The CDR3 sequence: CASSFLGTSGRLAKNIQYF. The CDR3 region has the DNA TGTGCCAGCAGCTTTTTGGGGACTAGCGGGAGGCTAGCCAAAAACATTCAGTACTTC.

The rearrangement uses TRBV5-6 and TRBJ1-1; D not resolved. Trimming shortened V by 0 bases and J by 0 bases, and 15 bases separated the two germline ends. The CDR3 length is 17 residues. The germline gives CDR1 SGHDT, CDR2 YYEEEE. CDR3 sequence: CASSLAGITTLNTEAFF. The CDR3 nucleotides are TGTGCCAGCAGCTTGGCCGGCATTACGACCCTGAACACTGAAGCTTTCTTT.

V gene TRBV27 combines with J gene TRBJ2-7, with D possibly TRBD1 on 5 matching bases. This CDR3 is 13 amino acids long. V was pared by 0 bases and J by 5 bases, with 8 bases between. Germline CDR1 reads MNHEY; CDR2 reads SMNVEV (reference sequence). CDR3 DNA sequence: TGTGCCAGCAGTTTATCGTGGGGCCACGAGCAGTACTTC. Translation: CASSLSWGHEQYF.

The table lists this clone with a few counts. This sequence joins TRBV19 and TRBJ1-4; no reliable D call. CDR1 is LNHDA, CDR2 SQIVND, per germline (reference sequence). V shed 9 bases and J shed 5 bases, with 10 bases lying between them. The CDR3 has 12 residues. CDR3 protein: CARPGGNEKLFF. The CDR3 coding sequence is TGTGCCAGGCCGGGTGGGAATGAAAAACTGTTTTTT.